This entry lists 18 T cell receptor beta chains sequenced from one sample in a study of human T cells and chemical hapten exposure. MiXCR was run by TCRdb on the RACE reads, yielding one entry per CDR3 protein. The data contain 150,000 to 200,000 distinct CDR3 sequences, roughly a quarter of them seen just once; the ten biggest clones take up 2% to 2.5%. Indicated time point: patch test 3, about 24 weeks after DPC sensitization. The treatment: therapeutic diphenylcyclopropenone sensitization with weekly scalp DPC. Material: whole blood, obtained in connection with sensitization to the hapten diphenylcyclopropenone (DPC). The receptors stem from a woman aged 40 to 49 with alopecia areata. Some clones in this sample may be carry-over from other donors' samples.

The chain links TRBV7-8 to TRBJ2-7; 10 positions match TRBD1. Germline V CDR1 and CDR2: SGHVS, FQNEAQ. Trimming removed 5 bases from V and 2 bases from J; junction bases left unmatched: 6. CDR3 length: 15 residues. CDR3 protein: CASSQGQGPAYEQYF. CDR3 sequence (DNA): TGTGCCAGCAGCCAGGGACAGGGGCCGGCCTACGAGCAGTACTTC.

V and J are TRBV20-1 and TRBJ1-5; 8 bases align to TRBD1. Trimming took 4 bases from V and 4 from J; bases not matched to a gene: 12. Germline-derived CDR1 and CDR2 are DFQATT and SNEGSKA (reference sequence). CDR3 length: 16 amino acids. The CDR3: CSATTPRQGINQPQHF. The CDR3, as DNA: TGCAGTGCTACAACGCCGCGACAGGGGATTAATCAGCCCCAGCATTTT.

CDR3 loop: CASSKRKDSYGYTF. The CDR3, as DNA: TGTGCCAGCAGCAAAAGGAAGGACAGCTATGGCTACACCTTC. The chain uses TRBV21-1 and TRBJ1-2; the table's D call TRBD1 went unverified against the DNA. TRBV21-1 is a pseudogene locus. The CDR3 sequence is 14 residues long.

This clonotype was seen repeatedly, ten times or more. The genes are TRBV9 and TRBJ1-4, with unresolved D. The CDR3 is made up of 13 amino acids. V lost 2 bases and J 12 bases, leaving 14 bases between the germline ends. CDR1 is SGDLS, CDR2 YYNGEE, per germline. The CDR3 bases are TGTGCCAGCAGCGTTGGAGCGAACATGGAACTGTTTTTT. Its protein product is CASSVGANMELFF. The whole variable domain, filled in from reference TRBV9 and TRBJ1-4, reads DSGVTQTPKHLITATGQRVTLRCSPRSGDLSVYWYQQSLDQGLQFLIQYYNGEERAKGNILERFSAQQFPDLHSELNLSSLELGDSALYFCASSVGANMELFFGSGTQLSVL.

V gene TRBV4-1 combines with J gene TRBJ2-7; 8 bases line up with TRBD2. The CDR3 totals 19 residues. J gave up 3 bases and V 1 base, and 17 bases lay outside the gene matches. Germline CDR1 MGHRA, CDR2 YSYEKL. The CDR3 protein is CASSQANHLLAVWFYEQYF. The CDR3 DNA reads as TGCGCCAGCAGCCAAGCGAACCACCTACTAGCGGTTTGGTTCTACGAGCAGTACTTC.

This clonotype showed up many times. The V call is TRBV10-3, the J call TRBJ2-3; possibly TRBD2 for D (6 bases). The CDR3 covers 15 residues. V lost 3 bases, J lost 2 bases, and 12 bases lay in between. CDR1 and CDR2 from the germline V gene are ENHRY and SYGVKD. The CDR3 DNA reads as TGTGCCATCAGTGAACGAGGAGGGTTCACAGATACGCAGTATTTT. Encoded protein: CAISERGGFTDTQYF.

V and J are TRBV28 and TRBJ1-1; D gene ambiguous. Trimming took 6 bases from V and 0 from J, leaving 14 bases between them. The CDR3 sequence is 15 residues long. Looked up from germline, CDR1 is MDHEN and CDR2 is SYDVKM. The CDR3 loop is CASSLVSSMNTEAFF. The CDR3 DNA reads TGTGCCAGCAGCCTCGTGAGCAGTATGAACACTGAAGCTTTCTTT.

This clonotype was counted only a few times. The chain joins TRBV5-1 to TRBJ2-3; the match to TRBD2 covers 10 bases. The CDR3 length is 16 residues. The V gene's germline CDR1 is SGHRS and CDR2 YFSETQ. The V and J ends lost 2 bases and 2 bases, in that order; junction bases with no gene match: 5. The CDR3 is CASSLGTSAPTDTQYF. CDR3 nucleotides: TGCGCCAGCAGCTTAGGGACTAGCGCCCCCACAGATACGCAGTATTTT. Variable domain in full (rest from reference TRBV5-1 and TRBJ2-3): KAGVTQTPRYLIKTRGQQVTLSCSPISGHRSVSWYQQTPGQGLQFLFEYFSETQRNKGNFPGRFSGRQFSNSRSEMNVSTLELGDSALYLCASSLGTSAPTDTQYFGPGTRLTVL.

This clonotype was counted ten times or more. V gene TRBV6-6 combines with J gene TRBJ1-2; the D gene is possibly TRBD1 (5 bases). CDR1 is MNHNY, CDR2 SVGAGI, per germline (reference sequence). This CDR3 is built from 15 residues. Trimming removed 5 bases from V and 5 bases from J, with 18 bases in between. The CDR3 loop is CASSDAGRGKYGYTF. In nucleotides, the CDR3 is TGTGCCAGCAGTGACGCGGGACGGGGAAAGTATGGCTACACCTTC.

V and J are TRBV28 and TRBJ2-2; possible D gene TRBD1, 5 bases. This CDR3 has 13 residues. The V gene's germline CDR1 is MDHEN and CDR2 SYDVKM. Trimming removed 4 bases from V and 8 bases from J, with 11 bases in between. CDR3 coding DNA: TGTGCCAGCAGTTCCCGGACATTGGGGGAGCTGTTTTTT. It translates to CASSSRTLGELFF.

The chain recombines TRBV12-3 or TRBV12-4 with TRBJ2-3; D gene uncertain. The CDR3 runs to 15 residues. V was trimmed by 6 bases and J by 2 bases, leaving 15 bases between them. The CDR3 region is CASSYRPRTTDTQYF. The CDR3 nucleotides read TGTGCCAGCAGCTACCGCCCCCGGACCACAGATACGCAGTATTTT.

This clonotype was counted only a few times. V and J are TRBV6-1 and TRBJ2-6; 10 bases are shared with TRBD1. V lost 6 bases, J lost 2 bases, and 4 bases stayed unmatched. Germline V CDR1 and CDR2: MNHNS, SASEGT. The CDR3 is 16 amino acids. CDR3 DNA: TGTGCCAGCAGCTCCGGGACAGGGGCTGGGGCCAACGTCCTGACTTTC. Its protein product is CASSSGTGAGANVLTF.

The chain joins TRBV5-1 to TRBJ2-7; perhaps TRBD1 as D (6 bases). Germline CDR1 reads SGHRS; CDR2 reads YFSETQ. The ends were cut back, 0 bases at V and 2 bases at J, with 12 bases in the middle. The CDR3 length is 15 residues. CDR3 sequence: CASSLAGTNAYEQYF. In DNA, the CDR3 is TGCGCCAGCAGCTTGGCCGGGACAAATGCCTACGAGCAGTACTTC.

The V gene is TRBV27, the J gene TRBJ2-1, with D hard to call. CDR1 and CDR2 from the germline V gene are MNHEY and SMNVEV (reference sequence). V lost 7 bases and J lost 10, with 17 bases in between. The CDR3 is 13 amino acids. In DNA, the CDR3 is TGTGCCAGCAAAGGAGTGGAAAAACCGGAGCAGTTCTTC. Translated, it gives CASKGVEKPEQFF.

V is TRBV20-1 and J is TRBJ2-1; TRBD2 agrees at 16 bases. Germline CDR1 reads DFQATT; CDR2 reads SNEGSKA (reference sequence). The CDR3 runs 17 residues. Germline trimming cut 3 bases from V and 9 bases from J; bases unmatched to any gene: 11. Here the CDR3 reads CSARIPGLAGGMGEQFF. The CDR3 bases are TGCAGTGCTAGGATCCCGGGACTAGCGGGAGGGATGGGTGAGCAGTTCTTC.

The chain joins TRBV4-2 to TRBJ2-5; the D gene is possibly TRBD1 (5 bases). The CDR3 extends over 14 amino acids. The V and J ends lost 1 base and 3 bases respectively, with 9 bases between them. Looked up from germline, CDR1 is LGHNA and CDR2 is YNFKEQ. CDR3 nucleotide sequence: TGTGCCAGCAGCCAAGTTCCCAGGGAAGAGACCCAGTACTTC. Translation: CASSQVPREETQYF.

The chain combines TRBV7-9 with TRBJ1-1, with a possible D match to TRBD1 (5 bases). There are 13 residues in the CDR3. The V gene lost 6 bases and the J gene lost 1 base, with 9 bases spanning the gap. CDR1 and CDR2 from the germline V gene are SEHNR and FQNEAQ (reference sequence). The CDR3 bases are TGTGCCAGCAGTTGGGACGCGAACACTGAAGCTTTCTTT. This gives the protein CASSWDANTEAFF.

This clonotype was counted only a few times. The chain recombines TRBV20-1 with TRBJ2-3; 9 bases agree with TRBD2. The germline CDR1 and CDR2 sequences are DFQATT and SNEGSKA (reference sequence). CDR3 length equals 16 residues. The V segment lost 2 bases and the J segment 4 bases; nucleotides outside the gene matches: 10. This CDR3 reads CSARSVAGEGADTQYF. As DNA, the CDR3 is TGCAGTGCTAGATCTGTAGCGGGAGAGGGTGCAGATACGCAGTATTTT.